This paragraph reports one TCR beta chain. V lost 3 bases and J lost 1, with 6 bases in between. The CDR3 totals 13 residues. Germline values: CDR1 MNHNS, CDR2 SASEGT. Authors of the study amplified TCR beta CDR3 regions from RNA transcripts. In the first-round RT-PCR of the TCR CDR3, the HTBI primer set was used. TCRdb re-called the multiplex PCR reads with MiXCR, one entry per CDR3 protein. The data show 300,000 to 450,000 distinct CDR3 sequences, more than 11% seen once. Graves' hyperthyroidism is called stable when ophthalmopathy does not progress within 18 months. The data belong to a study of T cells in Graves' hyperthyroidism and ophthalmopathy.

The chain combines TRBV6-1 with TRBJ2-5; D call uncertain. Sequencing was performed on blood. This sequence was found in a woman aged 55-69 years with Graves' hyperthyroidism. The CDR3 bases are TGTGCCAGCAGTGAGACCTTCCAAGAGACCCAGTACTTC. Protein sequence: CASSETFQETQYF.